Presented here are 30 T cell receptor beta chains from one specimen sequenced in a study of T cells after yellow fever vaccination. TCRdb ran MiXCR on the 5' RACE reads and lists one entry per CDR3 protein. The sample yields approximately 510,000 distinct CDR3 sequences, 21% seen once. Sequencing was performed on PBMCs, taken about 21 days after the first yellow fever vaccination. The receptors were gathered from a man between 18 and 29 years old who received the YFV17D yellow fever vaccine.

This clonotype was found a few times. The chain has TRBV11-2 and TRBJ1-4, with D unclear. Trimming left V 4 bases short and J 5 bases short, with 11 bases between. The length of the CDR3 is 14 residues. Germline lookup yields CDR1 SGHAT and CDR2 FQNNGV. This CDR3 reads CASSSPSRNEKLFF. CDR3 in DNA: TGTGCCAGCAGCTCCCCGTCTAGAAATGAAAAACTGTTTTTT.

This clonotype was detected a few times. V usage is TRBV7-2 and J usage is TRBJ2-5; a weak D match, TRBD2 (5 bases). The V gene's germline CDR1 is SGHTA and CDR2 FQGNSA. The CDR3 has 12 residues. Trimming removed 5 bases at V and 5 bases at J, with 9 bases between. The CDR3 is CASSIVAETQYF. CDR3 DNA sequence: TGTGCCAGCAGCATAGTAGCGGAGACCCAGTACTTC.

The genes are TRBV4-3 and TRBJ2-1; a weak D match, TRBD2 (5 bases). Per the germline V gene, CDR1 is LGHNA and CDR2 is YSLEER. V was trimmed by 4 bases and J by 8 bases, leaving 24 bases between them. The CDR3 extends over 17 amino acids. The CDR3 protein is CASSLRFAGVIIHEQFF. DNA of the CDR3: TGCGCCAGCAGCCTCCGTTTTGCCGGGGTCATCATCCATGAGCAGTTCTTC.

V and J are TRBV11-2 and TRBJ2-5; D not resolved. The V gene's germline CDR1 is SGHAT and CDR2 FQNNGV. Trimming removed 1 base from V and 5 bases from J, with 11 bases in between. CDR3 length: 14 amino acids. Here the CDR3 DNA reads TGTGCCAGCAGCTTAGGTCTAGGCGTGGAGACCCAGTACTTC. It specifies CASSLGLGVETQYF.

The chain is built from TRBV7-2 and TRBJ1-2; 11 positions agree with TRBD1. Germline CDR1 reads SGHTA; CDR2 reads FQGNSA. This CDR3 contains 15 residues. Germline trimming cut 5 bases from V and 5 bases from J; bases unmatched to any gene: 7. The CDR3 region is CASSRPGQGVYGYTF. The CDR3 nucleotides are TGTGCCAGCAGCCGTCCGGGACAGGGGGTATATGGCTACACCTTC.

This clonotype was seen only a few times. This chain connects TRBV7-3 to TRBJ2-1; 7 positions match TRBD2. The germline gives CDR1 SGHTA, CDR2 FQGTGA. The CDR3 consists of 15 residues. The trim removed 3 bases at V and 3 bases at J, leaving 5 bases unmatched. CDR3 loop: CASSFGAGNYNEQFF. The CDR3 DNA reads TGTGCCAGCAGCTTCGGAGCGGGGAACTACAATGAGCAGTTCTTC.

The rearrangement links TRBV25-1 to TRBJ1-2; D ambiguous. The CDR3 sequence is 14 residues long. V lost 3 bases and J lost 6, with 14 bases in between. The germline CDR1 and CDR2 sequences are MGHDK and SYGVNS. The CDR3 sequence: CASSDPGSGDGYTF. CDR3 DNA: TGTGCCAGCAGTGACCCTGGAAGTGGCGATGGCTACACCTTC.

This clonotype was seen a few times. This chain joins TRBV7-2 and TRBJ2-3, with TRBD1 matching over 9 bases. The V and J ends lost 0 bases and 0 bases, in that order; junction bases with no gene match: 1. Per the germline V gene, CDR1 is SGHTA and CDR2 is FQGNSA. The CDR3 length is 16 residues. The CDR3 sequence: CASSLAGQGSTDTQYF. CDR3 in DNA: TGTGCCAGCAGCTTAGCTGGACAGGGGAGCACAGATACGCAGTATTTT.

The CDR3 DNA follows: TGCAGTGCTGTCCCGGGACAGGGGTCAAGGACTGAAGCTTTCTTT. Encoded protein: CSAVPGQGSRTEAFF. The chain uses TRBV20-1 and TRBJ1-1, with TRBD1 identical over 10 bases. The V gene's germline CDR1 is DFQATT and CDR2 SNEGSKA (reference sequence). The junction had 11 bases not matched to a gene; V was cut back by 5 bases and J by 5 bases. This CDR3 is 15 amino acids long.

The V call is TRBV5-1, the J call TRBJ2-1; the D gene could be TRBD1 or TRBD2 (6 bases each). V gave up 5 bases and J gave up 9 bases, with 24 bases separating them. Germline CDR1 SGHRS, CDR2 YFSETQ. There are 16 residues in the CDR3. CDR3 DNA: TGCGCCAGCAGGGGGGGCGGACTCCAAGGAGCGAGTGAGCAGTTCTTC. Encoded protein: CASRGGGLQGASEQFF. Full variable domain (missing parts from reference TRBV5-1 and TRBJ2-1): KAGVTQTPRYLIKTRGQQVTLSCSPISGHRSVSWYQQTPGQGLQFLFEYFSETQRNKGNFPGRFSGRQFSNSRSEMNVSTLELGDSALYLCASRGGGLQGASEQFFGPGTRLTVL.

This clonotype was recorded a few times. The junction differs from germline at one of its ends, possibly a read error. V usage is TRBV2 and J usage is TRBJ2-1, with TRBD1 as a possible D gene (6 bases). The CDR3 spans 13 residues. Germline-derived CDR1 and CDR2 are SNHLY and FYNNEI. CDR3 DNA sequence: TGTGCCAGCAGTAAAGCTCAGGGGAGTGAGCAGTTCTTC. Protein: CASSKAQGSEQFF.

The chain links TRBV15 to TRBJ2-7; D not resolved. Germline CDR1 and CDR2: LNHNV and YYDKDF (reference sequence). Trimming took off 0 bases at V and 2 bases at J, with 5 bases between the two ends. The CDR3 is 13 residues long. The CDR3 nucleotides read TGTGCCACCAGCAGAGATGTTCCCTACGAGCAGTACTTC. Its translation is CATSRDVPYEQYF.

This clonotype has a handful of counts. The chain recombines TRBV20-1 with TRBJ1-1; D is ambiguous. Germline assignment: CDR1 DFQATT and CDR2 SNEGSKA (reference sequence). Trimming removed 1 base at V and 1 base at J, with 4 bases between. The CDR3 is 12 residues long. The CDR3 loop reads CSARAPNTEAFF. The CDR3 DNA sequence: TGCAGTGCTAGAGCACCGAACACTGAAGCTTTCTTT.

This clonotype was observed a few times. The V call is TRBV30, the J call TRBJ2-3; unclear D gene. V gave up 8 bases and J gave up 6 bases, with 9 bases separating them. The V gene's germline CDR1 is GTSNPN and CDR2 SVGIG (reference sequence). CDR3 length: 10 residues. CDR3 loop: CAQLGDTQYF. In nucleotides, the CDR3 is TGTGCCCAATTGGGGGATACGCAGTATTTT.

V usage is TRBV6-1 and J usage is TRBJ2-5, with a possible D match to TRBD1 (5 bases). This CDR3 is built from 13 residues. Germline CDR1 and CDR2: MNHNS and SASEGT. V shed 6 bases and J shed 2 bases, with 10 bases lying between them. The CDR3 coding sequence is TGTGCCAGCAGGAGGACACAACAAGAGACCCAGTACTTC. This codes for CASRRTQQETQYF.

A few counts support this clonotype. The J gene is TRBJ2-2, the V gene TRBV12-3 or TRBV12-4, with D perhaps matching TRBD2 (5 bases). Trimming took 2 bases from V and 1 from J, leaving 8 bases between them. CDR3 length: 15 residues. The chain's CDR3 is CASSLRTLNTGELFF. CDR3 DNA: TGTGCCAGCAGTTTACGGACTTTGAACACCGGGGAGCTGTTTTTT.

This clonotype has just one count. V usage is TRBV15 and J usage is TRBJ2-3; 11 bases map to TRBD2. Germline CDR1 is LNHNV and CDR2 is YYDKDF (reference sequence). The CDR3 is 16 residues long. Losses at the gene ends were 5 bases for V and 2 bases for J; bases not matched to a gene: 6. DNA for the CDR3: TGTGCCACCAGCCGCCGACTAGCGGGGTACACAGATACGCAGTATTTT. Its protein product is CATSRRLAGYTDTQYF.

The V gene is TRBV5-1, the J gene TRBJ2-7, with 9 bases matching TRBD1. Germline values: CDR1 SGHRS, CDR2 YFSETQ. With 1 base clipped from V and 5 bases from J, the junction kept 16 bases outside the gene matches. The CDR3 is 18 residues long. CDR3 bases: TGCGCCAGCAGCTTGAACCGGATAACAGGGGGCGCGAATAACGAGCAGTACTTC. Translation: CASSLNRITGGANNEQYF.

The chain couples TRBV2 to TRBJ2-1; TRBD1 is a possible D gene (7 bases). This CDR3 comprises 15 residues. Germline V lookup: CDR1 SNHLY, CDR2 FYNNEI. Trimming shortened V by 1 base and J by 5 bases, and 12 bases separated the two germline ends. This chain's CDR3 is CASSEEGAGNNEQFF. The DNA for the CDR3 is TGTGCCAGCAGTGAAGAGGGGGCGGGGAACAATGAGCAGTTCTTC.

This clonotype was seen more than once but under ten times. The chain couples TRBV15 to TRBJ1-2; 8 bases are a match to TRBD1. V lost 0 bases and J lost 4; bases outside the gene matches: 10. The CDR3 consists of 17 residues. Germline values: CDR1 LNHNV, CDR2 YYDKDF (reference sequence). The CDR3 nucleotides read TGTGCCACCAGCAGAGATCGAGGTCAGGGGGCGGCCTATGGCTACACCTTC. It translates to CATSRDRGQGAAYGYTF. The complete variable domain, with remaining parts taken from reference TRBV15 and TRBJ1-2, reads DAMVIQNPRYQVTQFGKPVTLSCSQTLNHNVMYWYQQKSSQAPKLLFHYYDKDFNNEADTPDNFQSRRPNTSFCFLDIRSPGLGDTAMYLCATSRDRGQGAAYGYTFGSGTRLTVV.

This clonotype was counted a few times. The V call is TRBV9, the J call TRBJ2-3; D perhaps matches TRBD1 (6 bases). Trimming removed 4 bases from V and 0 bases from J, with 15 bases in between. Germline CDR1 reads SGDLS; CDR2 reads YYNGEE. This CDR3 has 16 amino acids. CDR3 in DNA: TGTGCCAGCAGCTTCAGAGGGGGTTCTAGCACAGATACGCAGTATTTT. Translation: CASSFRGGSSTDTQYF.

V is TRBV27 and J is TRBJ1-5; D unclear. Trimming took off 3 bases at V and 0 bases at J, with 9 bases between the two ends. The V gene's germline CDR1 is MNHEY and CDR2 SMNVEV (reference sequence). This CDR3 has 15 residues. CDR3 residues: CASSFSPYSNQPQHF. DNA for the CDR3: TGTGCCAGCAGTTTCTCACCTTATAGCAATCAGCCCCAGCATTTT.

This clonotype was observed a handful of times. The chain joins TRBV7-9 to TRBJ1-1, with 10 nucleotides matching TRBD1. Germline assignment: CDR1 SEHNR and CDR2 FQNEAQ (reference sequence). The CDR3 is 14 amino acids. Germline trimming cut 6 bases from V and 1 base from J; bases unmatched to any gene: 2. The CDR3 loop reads CASRTGGRNTEAFF. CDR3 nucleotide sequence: TGTGCCAGCAGGACAGGGGGCCGGAACACTGAAGCTTTCTTT.

The CDR3 DNA reads TGCAGTGCTAGAGATTCCCCGGAACGGGGGGGCCCAAATGAGCAGTTCTTC. Protein product: CSARDSPERGGPNEQFF. The chain combines TRBV20-1 with TRBJ2-1, with 8 bases lining up with TRBD2. Germline loops: CDR1 DFQATT, CDR2 SNEGSKA (reference sequence). V shed 0 bases and J 7 bases; nucleotides not matched to a gene: 14. The CDR3 is made up of 17 amino acids.

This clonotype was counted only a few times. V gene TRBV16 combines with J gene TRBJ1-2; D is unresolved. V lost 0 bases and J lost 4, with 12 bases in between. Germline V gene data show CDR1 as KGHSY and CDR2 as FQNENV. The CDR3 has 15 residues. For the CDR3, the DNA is TGTGCCAGCAGCCAATCGTTGATGACGGCCTATGGCTACACCTTC. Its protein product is CASSQSLMTAYGYTF.

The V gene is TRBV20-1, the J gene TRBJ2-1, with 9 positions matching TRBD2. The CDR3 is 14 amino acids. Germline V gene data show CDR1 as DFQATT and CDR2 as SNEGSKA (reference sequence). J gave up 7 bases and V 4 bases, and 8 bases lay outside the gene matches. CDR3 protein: CSATPSGGWNEQFF. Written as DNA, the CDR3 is TGCAGTGCTACCCCAAGCGGGGGGTGGAATGAGCAGTTCTTC.

CDR3 in amino acids: CASSKALLAGAQETQYF. The CDR3, as DNA: TGTGCCAGCAGCAAAGCGCTTTTAGCGGGGGCACAAGAGACCCAGTACTTC. The chain combines TRBV21-1 with TRBJ2-5; TRBD2, the table's D call, lacks a check against the DNA. TRBV21-1 is reported as a pseudogene. CDR3 length equals 17 residues.

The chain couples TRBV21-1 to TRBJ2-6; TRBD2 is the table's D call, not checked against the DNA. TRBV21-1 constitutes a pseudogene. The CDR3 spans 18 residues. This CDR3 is CASSIRTSGRSGANVLTF. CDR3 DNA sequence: TGTGCCAGCAGCATCCGGACTAGCGGCCGCTCTGGGGCCAACGTCCTGACTTTC.

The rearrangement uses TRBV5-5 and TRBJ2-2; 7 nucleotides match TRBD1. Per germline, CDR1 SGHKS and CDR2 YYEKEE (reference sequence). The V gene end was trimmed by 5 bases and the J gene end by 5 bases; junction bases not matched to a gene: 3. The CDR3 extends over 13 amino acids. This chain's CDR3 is CASRIQGTGELFF. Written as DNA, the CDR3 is TGTGCCAGCAGAATACAGGGGACCGGGGAGCTGTTTTTT.

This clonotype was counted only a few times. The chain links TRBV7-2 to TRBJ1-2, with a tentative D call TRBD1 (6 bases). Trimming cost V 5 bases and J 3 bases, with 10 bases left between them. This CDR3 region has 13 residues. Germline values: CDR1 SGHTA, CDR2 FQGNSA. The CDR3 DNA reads TGTGCCAGCAGCGCGGGACACGACTATGGCTACACCTTC. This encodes CASSAGHDYGYTF.